This T cell receptor (beta chain) was sequenced during a study of read filtering for tumor transcriptome and immune sequencing. Germline V gives CDR1 LNHDA, CDR2 SQIVND (reference sequence). V was pared by 7 bases and J by 4 bases, with 17 bases between. This CDR3 has 15 amino acids. Ten or more counts support this clonotype. This library used about 400 ng RNA and molecular barcoded adaptors spanning alpha/delta and beta/gamma chains. TCRdb called the reads again in MiXCR, with one record for every CDR3 protein. The table records about 30,000 distinct CDR3 sequences, approximately 17% of them present only once.

The sequence came from a donor at least 40 years old with multiple myeloma. V is TRBV19 and J is TRBJ2-1, with TRBD1 as a possible D gene (6 bases). The source material was a population of CD138-negative cells sorted from bone marrow. The CDR3 nucleotides are TGTGCCAGTATGAGGACGGGACACCCTTACAATGAGCAGTTCTTC. Encoded protein: CASMRTGHPYNEQFF.